A selection of T cell receptor beta chains follows, all from one sample in a study of blood T cell repertoires in COVID-19. This table comes from immunoSEQ multiplex PCR, and its TCRdb copy is limited to in-frame clones, with some not included. In the table there are about 480,000 clones, around 89% of which are singletons. The sample comprised peripheral blood. The receptors here all came from a woman aged 30 to 39 with acute or convalescent COVID-19. The CDR3 runs from the conserved cysteine through the conserved F or W. The D gene is left open where the match is weak. The size field is filled for only some rows; it gives once, few, many or a size class.

d_call	v_call	clone_size	j_call	cdr3_aa	cdr3_nt
TRBD1	TRBV4-2	few	TRBJ1-1	CASSLDRGDEAFF	TGTGCCAGCAGCCTGGACAGGGGAGATGAAGCTTTCTTT
-	TRBV6-6	-	TRBJ1-2	CASSYPGRGRNYGYTF	TGTGCCAGCAGTTACCCGGGGAGGGGGAGGAACTATGGCTACACCTTC
-	TRBV7-3	-	TRBJ2-2	CASSRANTGELFF	TGTGCCAGCAGTCGGGCGAACACCGGGGAGCTGTTTTTT
TRBD2	TRBV6-5	-	TRBJ2-1	CASRTSSGTYNEQFF	TGTGCCAGCAGGACCTCTAGCGGGACCTACAATGAGCAGTTCTTC
-	TRBV9	-	TRBJ2-7	CASSVGSLPSAEQYF	TGTGCCAGCAGCGTAGGAAGCTTGCCCTCTGCCGAGCAGTACTTC
-	TRBV6-5	few	TRBJ2-7	CASSSSYGYEQYF	-
TRBD1	TRBV28	-	TRBJ2-7	CASSSGQRVGEQYF	TGTGCCAGCAGCTCGGGACAGAGGGTGGGCGAGCAGTACTTC
-	TRBV12-3/TRBV12-4	-	TRBJ2-4	CASSLGSGNIQYF	TGTGCCAGCAGTTTAGGTTCAGGGAACATTCAGTACTTC
-	TRBV7-2	-	TRBJ1-2	CASSLALDKSFYWDYGYTF	TGTGCCAGCAGCTTAGCCCTGGACAAGAGCTTCTATTGGGACTATGGCTACACCTTC
-	TRBV29-1	-	TRBJ1-2	CSVQTRRGENYGYTF	TGCAGCGTGCAAACCCGACGGGGTGAGAATTATGGCTACACCTTC
-	TRBV5-4	-	TRBJ2-7	CASSLWASEQYF	TGTGCCAGCAGCTTGTGGGCGAGCGAGCAGTACTTC
-	TRBV9	-	TRBJ1-2	CASSPTGDYGYTF	TGTGCCAGCAGCCCGACAGGCGACTATGGCTACACCTTC
TRBD1	TRBV25-1	-	TRBJ2-2	CASSKRGQGGELFF	TGTGCCAGCAGTAAAAGGGGGCAAGGCGGGGAGCTGTTTTTT
-	TRBV27	-	TRBJ2-5	CASSPRYQETQYF	TGTGCCAGCAGTCCCCGGTACCAAGAGACCCAGTACTTC